The sequence of this T cell receptor beta chain was determined in a study of pediatric ulcerative colitis. Study-wide results and caveats: Acute severe colitis showed lower rectal diversity from clonal expansions.

To note about this clone: As yet, its antigen is unknown.

Up to 500,000 reads were sequenced per sample. TCRdb keeps only in-frame clones here, not all; method: immunoSEQ multiplex PCR. The table includes about 36,000 clones, around four fifths detected once. Germline V gives CDR1 MNHEY, CDR2 SVGAGI. The CDR3 runs 14 residues. Trimming took off 2 bases at V and 7 bases at J, with 9 bases between the two ends. The blood sample was taken during the colonoscopy visit. This chain links TRBV6-5 with TRBJ1-6; the D gene is possibly TRBD1 (5 bases). This receptor was obtained from a girl between 5 and 17 years old with moderate ulcerative colitis. The sequenced sample was blood. CDR3 region: CASSYGWGNSPLHF. The CDR3 region has the DNA TGTGCCAGCAGTTACGGCTGGGGGAATTCACCCCTCCACTTT.